A selection of T cell receptor beta chains follows, all from one sample in a study of beta chain features in type 1 diabetes. Profiled with immunoSEQ multiplex PCR; TCRdb holds only in-frame clones, not every one. This table has under 400,000 clones, approximately 12% appearing once. Sample: naive CD4+ T cells from blood. The receptors were sampled from a man aged 18 to 29 in good health. The CDR3 runs from the conserved cysteine through the conserved F or W. The D gene is left open where the match is weak. The listing skips clone size in some rows; elsewhere it reads once, few, many or a size class.

TRBJ1-2 | few | TRBV29-1 | - | CSVRVGGDDYGYTF | TGCAGCGTTCGGGTAGGCGGAGACGACTATGGCTACACCTTC
TRBJ2-1 | few | TRBV6-5 | - | CASSRENEQFF | TGTGCCAGCAGTCGAGAGAATGAGCAGTTCTTC
TRBJ1-1 | few | TRBV6-4 | - | CASSFSRDTEAFF | TGTGCCAGCAGTTTTTCCAGGGACACTGAAGCTTTCTTT
TRBJ2-4 | many | TRBV29-1 | - | CSVRPRAKNIQYF | TGCAGCGTTCGGCCTAGAGCCAAAAACATTCAGTACTTC
TRBJ2-7 | - | TRBV28 | - | CASSFGKREQYF | TGTGCCAGCAGTTTTGGCAAGCGGGAGCAGTACTTC
TRBJ1-5 | - | TRBV30 | - | CAWRGRDYSNQPQHF | TGTGCCTGGAGAGGACGGGACTATAGCAATCAGCCCCAGCATTTT
TRBJ2-7 | few | TRBV21-1 | - | CASSKAGLAGAEQYF | TGTGCCAGCAGCAAAGCGGGACTAGCGGGAGCCGAGCAGTACTTC
TRBJ1-1 | few | TRBV18 | TRBD1 | CASSPGTGRAFF | TGTGCCAGCTCACCTGGGACAGGGAGAGCTTTCTTT
TRBJ2-1 | few | TRBV5-4 | TRBD2 | CASSSRTSGAYNEQFF | TGTGCCAGCAGCTCGCGGACTAGCGGGGCCTACAATGAGCAGTTCTTC
TRBJ1-5 | - | TRBV28 | - | CASSLSVGRAQPQHF | TGTGCCAGCAGTTTATCGGTCGGCAGGGCGCAGCCCCAGCATTTT
TRBJ1-5 | - | TRBV2 | TRBD1 | CASSARTGQPQHF | TGTGCCAGCAGTGCTAGGACAGGACAGCCCCAGCATTTT
TRBJ1-4 | - | TRBV4-3 | - | CASSQDLRGGGEKLFF | TGCGCCAGCAGCCAAGATCTGAGGGGAGGGGGAGAAAAACTGTTTTTT
TRBJ1-1 | few | TRBV27 | - | CASSRLMNTEAFF | TGTGCCAGCTCGCGGCTCATGAACACTGAAGCTTTCTTT
TRBJ1-5 | few | TRBV30 | TRBD1 | CAATGSNQPQHF | TGTGCTGCGACAGGGAGCAATCAGCCCCAGCATTTT
TRBJ2-3 | few | TRBV4-3 | TRBD1 | CASSRDRVWGDTQYF | TGCGCCAGCAGCCGCGACAGGGTTTGGGGAGATACGCAGTATTTT
TRBJ2-1 | - | TRBV6-5 | TRBD2 | CASRGVRGVGNEQFF | TGTGCCAGCAGGGGAGTTCGGGGGGTAGGGAATGAGCAGTTCTTC
TRBJ2-5 | - | TRBV7-2 | TRBD2 | CASSLGLAGVETQYF | TGTGCCAGCAGCTTAGGGCTAGCGGGAGTGGAGACCCAGTACTTC
TRBJ2-5 | few | TRBV30 | TRBD1 | CAWSGSPQGEETQYF | TGTGCCTGGAGTGGAAGTCCCCAGGGGGAAGAGACCCAGTACTTC
TRBJ2-2 | - | TRBV6-5 | TRBD2 | CASRTPGLATGELFF | TGTGCCAGCAGAACCCCGGGACTAGCGACCGGGGAGCTGTTTTTT
TRBJ1-1 | - | TRBV11-1 | TRBD1 | CASRQGRAEAFF | TGTGCCAGCAGACAGGGGCGGGCTGAAGCTTTCTTT
TRBJ2-7 | few | TRBV7-9 | TRBD1 | CASSRDRGWNEQYF | TGTGCCAGCAGCAGGGACAGGGGGTGGAACGAGCAGTACTTC
TRBJ2-7 | - | TRBV28 | TRBD2 | CASRVSSGRVYEQYF | TGTGCCAGCAGGGTCTCTAGCGGGAGGGTATACGAGCAGTACTTC
TRBJ1-1 | - | TRBV10-3 | - | CAISDQGNTEAFF | TGTGCCATCAGTGACCAGGGTAACACTGAAGCTTTCTTT
TRBJ2-7 | - | TRBV6-5 | TRBD1 | CASSRFQGVYEQYF | TGTGCCAGCAGCCGATTTCAGGGGGTCTACGAGCAGTACTTC
TRBJ2-2 | - | TRBV9 | TRBD1 | CASSVAGTGWTGELFF | TGTGCCAGCAGCGTAGCCGGGACAGGGTGGACCGGGGAGCTGTTTTTT
TRBJ2-7 | - | TRBV7-2 | - | CASSLDQGPREQYF | TGTGCCAGCAGCTTAGACCAGGGCCCTCGCGAGCAGTACTTC
TRBJ2-7 | - | TRBV6-6 | - | CASSTRQNFSYEQYF | TGTGCCAGCAGTACCCGCCAGAATTTCTCCTACGAGCAGTACTTC
TRBJ2-7 | few | TRBV5-4 | TRBD2 | CASSLGPPSGASYEQYF | TGTGCCAGCAGCCTGGGGCCGCCCAGCGGGGCGTCCTACGAGCAGTACTTC
TRBJ1-2 | few | TRBV30 | - | CASKRVGYTF | TGTGCCTCTAAACGGGTTGGCTACACCTTC
TRBJ2-1 | few | TRBV5-1 | TRBD2 | CASSSQPGLAPNEQFF | TGCGCCAGCAGCTCACAGCCGGGACTAGCACCCAATGAGCAGTTCTTC
TRBJ2-5 | few | TRBV7-9 | - | CASSFPRGETQYF | TGTGCCAGCAGCTTCCCCCGGGGAGAGACCCAGTACTTC
TRBJ2-7 | - | TRBV30 | TRBD2 | CAWSKQGVLGGEQYF | TGTGCCTGGAGCAAGCAGGGTGTTTTGGGGGGGGAGCAGTACTTC
TRBJ1-5 | - | TRBV28 | - | CASSFGRQPQHF | TGTGCCAGCAGTTTCGGCAGGCAGCCCCAGCATTTT
TRBJ2-6 | few | TRBV7-3 | - | CASSLTPGHSSGANVLTF | TGTGCCAGCAGCTTAACCCCAGGACATAGCTCTGGGGCCAACGTCCTGACTTTC
TRBJ2-7 | few | TRBV2 | TRBD1 | CASSENRGTDEQYF | TGTGCCAGCAGTGAAAACAGGGGTACGGACGAGCAGTACTTC
TRBJ2-4 | many | TRBV29-1 | TRBD1 | CSVRTGGGNIQYF | TGCAGCGTTCGGACAGGGGGTGGAAACATTCAGTACTTC
TRBJ2-7 | few | TRBV14 | TRBD2 | CASSQAMGLAGGRNYEQYF | TGTGCCAGCAGCCAAGCGATGGGGCTAGCGGGAGGTCGAAACTACGAGCAGTACTTC
TRBJ2-1 | few | TRBV7-2 | TRBD2 | CASSLAPLTSGHEQFF | TGTGCCAGCAGCTTAGCGCCTTTGACTAGCGGGCATGAGCAGTTCTTC
TRBJ2-1 | many | TRBV4-3 | - | CASSQGLRNEQFF | TGCGCCAGCAGCCAAGGTCTGCGGAATGAGCAGTTCTTC
TRBJ1-2 | - | TRBV15 | - | CATSRLSVDYGYTF | TGTGCCACCAGCAGATTATCAGTTGACTATGGCTACACCTTC
TRBJ1-1 | - | TRBV19 | TRBD1 | CASSTTGANTEAFF | TGTGCCAGTAGTACAACAGGGGCGAACACTGAAGCTTTCTTT
TRBJ2-1 | few | TRBV15 | - | CATSREVAANSYNEQFF | TGTGCCACCAGCAGAGAGGTAGCGGCCAACTCCTACAATGAGCAGTTCTTC
TRBJ2-3 | few | TRBV7-2 | - | CASSPEGLVTDTQYF | TGTGCCAGCAGCCCAGAGGGATTAGTTACAGATACGCAGTATTTT
TRBJ2-3 | few | TRBV28 | TRBD2 | CASSSGGLAGGDTQYF | TGTGCCAGCAGTTCGGGGGGACTAGCGGGGGGAGATACGCAGTATTTT
TRBJ2-2 | - | TRBV6-5 | TRBD1 | CASHRGQSTGELFF | TGTGCCAGCCATAGGGGACAGAGCACCGGGGAGCTGTTTTTT